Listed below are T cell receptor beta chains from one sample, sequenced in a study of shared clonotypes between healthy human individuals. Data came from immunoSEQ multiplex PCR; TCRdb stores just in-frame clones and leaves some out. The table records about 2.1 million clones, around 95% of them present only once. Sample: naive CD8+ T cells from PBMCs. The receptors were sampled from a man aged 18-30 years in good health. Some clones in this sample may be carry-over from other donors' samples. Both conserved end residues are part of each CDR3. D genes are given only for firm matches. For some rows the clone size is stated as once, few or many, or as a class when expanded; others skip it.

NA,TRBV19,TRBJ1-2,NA,CASSILEDSYGYTF,TGTGCCAGTAGTATACTCGAGGACAGCTATGGCTACACCTTC
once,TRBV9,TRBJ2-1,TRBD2,CASSVPDPSGNEDEQFF,TGTGCCAGCAGCGTACCCGATCCTAGCGGGAATGAGGATGAGCAGTTCTTC
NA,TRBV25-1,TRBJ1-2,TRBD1,CASSDSGGGGGYGYTF,TGTGCCAGCAGTGATAGTGGTGGAGGGGGCGGTTATGGCTACACCTTC
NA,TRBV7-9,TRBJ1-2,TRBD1,CASSPTGAAYGYTF,TGTGCCAGCAGCCCGACAGGGGCGGCCTATGGCTACACCTTC
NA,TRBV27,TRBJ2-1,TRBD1,CASSSLPRDSNNEQFF,TGTGCCAGCAGTTCCTTGCCCCGGGACAGTAACAATGAGCAGTTCTTC
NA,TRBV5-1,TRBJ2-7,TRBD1,CASSADRDRDLYEQYF,TGCGCCAGCAGCGCGGACCGGGACAGGGACCTCTACGAGCAGTACTTC
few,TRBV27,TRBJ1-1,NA,CASRVGPATEAFF,TGTGCCAGCAGGGTGGGGCCGGCCACTGAAGCTTTCTTT
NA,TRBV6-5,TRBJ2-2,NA,CASSYPRVPGELFF,TGTGCCAGCAGTTATCCACGGGTGCCCGGGGAGCTGTTTTTT
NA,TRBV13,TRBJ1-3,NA,CASSLNDGISGNTIYF,TGTGCCAGCAGCTTAAATGACGGAATCTCTGGAAACACCATATATTTT
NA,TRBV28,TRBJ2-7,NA,CASSFTSGPKTYEQYF,TGTGCCAGCAGTTTCACTTCCGGGCCGAAAACCTACGAGCAGTACTTC
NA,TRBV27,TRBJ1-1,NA,CASSLSSKGAEAFF,TGTGCCAGCAGTTTATCGAGCAAGGGGGCTGAAGCTTTCTTT
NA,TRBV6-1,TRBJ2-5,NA,CASRGPPYWAQYF,TGTGCCAGCAGGGGACCACCTTATTGGGCCCAGTACTTC
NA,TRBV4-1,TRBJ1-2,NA,CASSQTRAQGNNGYTF,TGCGCCAGCAGCCAAACGAGAGCTCAGGGGAATAATGGCTACACCTTC
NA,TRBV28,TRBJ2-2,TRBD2,CASTGDRTSGINTGELFF,TGTGCCAGCACGGGGGACAGGACTAGCGGGATTAACACCGGGGAGCTGTTTTTT
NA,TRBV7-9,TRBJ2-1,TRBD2,CASSGPSGSSYNEQFF,TGTGCCAGCAGCGGTCCTAGCGGCAGCTCCTACAATGAGCAGTTCTTC
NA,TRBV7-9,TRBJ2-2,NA,CASSLSLLASGELFF,TGTGCCAGCAGCTTAAGTCTCCTGGCGTCCGGGGAGCTGTTTTTT
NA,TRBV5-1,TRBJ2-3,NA,CASSLGTGTDTQYF,TGCGCCAGCAGCTTGGGGACTGGCACAGATACGCAGTATTTT
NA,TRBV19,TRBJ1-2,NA,CASTLAEGVGYTF,TGTGCCAGTACCCTCGCGGAGGGGGTTGGCTACACCTTC
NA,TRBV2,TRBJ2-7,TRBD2,CASRLAGANYEQYF,TGTGCCAGCAGACTAGCGGGGGCCAACTACGAGCAGTACTTC
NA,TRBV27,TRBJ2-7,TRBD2,CASSPARGLAGVEQYF,TGTGCCAGCAGTCCCGCTAGGGGACTAGCGGGAGTCGAGCAGTACTTC
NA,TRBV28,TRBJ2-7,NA,CASSLDETYEQYF,TGTGCCAGCAGTTTGGACGAAACCTACGAGCAGTACTTC
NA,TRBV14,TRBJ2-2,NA,CASSLGLRAGELFF,TGTGCCAGCAGCCTCGGACTACGGGCCGGGGAGCTGTTTTTT
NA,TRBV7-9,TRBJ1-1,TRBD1,CASSPWTGIRNEASFF,TGTGCCAGCAGCCCCTGGACAGGGATTAGGAATGAAGCTTCTTTCTTT
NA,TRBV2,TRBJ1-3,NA,CASVVRSPGNTIYF,TGTGCCAGCGTCGTCAGATCCCCTGGAAACACCATATATTTT
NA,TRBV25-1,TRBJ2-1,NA,CASSELMGERYNEQFF,TGTGCCAGCAGTGAACTTATGGGGGAGCGGTACAATGAGCAGTTCTTC
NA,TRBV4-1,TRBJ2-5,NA,CASSQGLGWQTQYF,TGCGCCAGCAGCCAAGGTTTGGGGTGGCAGACCCAGTACTTC
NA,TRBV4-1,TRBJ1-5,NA,CASSLQGKGNQPQHF,TGCGCCAGCAGCTTGCAGGGGAAAGGCAATCAGCCCCAGCATTTT
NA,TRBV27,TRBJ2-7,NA,CASSSPSSYEQYF,TGTGCCAGCAGTTCGCCCTCCTCCTACGAGCAGTACTTC
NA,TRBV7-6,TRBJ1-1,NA,CASSPLLSSDNPSWNTEAFF,TGTGCCAGCAGCCCCCTCTTATCCTCAGACAACCCCAGTTGGAACACTGAAGCTTTCTTT
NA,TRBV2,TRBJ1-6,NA,CASSETLWDLHPLHF,TGTGCCAGCAGTGAGACACTCTGGGATCTTCACCCCCTCCACTTT
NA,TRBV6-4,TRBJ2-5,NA,CASSPGRETQYF,TGTGCCAGCAGCCCTGGCAGGGAGACCCAGTACTTC
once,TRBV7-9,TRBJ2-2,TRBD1,CASSLGETGGPSGELFF,TGTGCCAGCAGCTTAGGGGAGACAGGGGGTCCTTCCGGGGAGCTGTTTTTT
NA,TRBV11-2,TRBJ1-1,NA,CASSLVAPRNTEAFF,TGTGCCAGCAGCTTAGTGGCACCGAGGAACACTGAAGCTTTCTTT
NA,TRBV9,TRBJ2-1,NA,CASSVGREYNEQFF,TGTGCCAGCAGCGTAGGGAGGGAATACAATGAGCAGTTCTTC
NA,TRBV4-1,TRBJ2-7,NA,CASSQDRGAYEQYF,TGCGCCAGCAGCCAAGATCGGGGCGCCTACGAGCAGTACTTC
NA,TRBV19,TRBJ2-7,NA,CASSGSRGENPGQYF,TGTGCCAGTAGTGGCTCCCGGGGCGAGAATCCTGGGCAGTACTTC
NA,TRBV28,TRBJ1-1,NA,CASSPNPFGGTEAFF,TGTGCCAGCAGTCCCAATCCTTTCGGGGGCACTGAAGCTTTCTTT
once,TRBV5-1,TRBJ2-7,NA,CASSLAVYAGSYEQYF,TGCGCCAGCAGCTTGGCCGTTTATGCAGGATCCTACGAGCAGTACTTC
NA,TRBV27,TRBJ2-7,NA,CASSLRVLGQVGGSLYEQYF,TGTGCCAGCAGTTTAAGGGTTCTAGGACAGGTGGGCGGGAGCCTCTACGAGCAGTACTTC
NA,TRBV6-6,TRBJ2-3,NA,CASSYLAGDKDTQYF,TGTGCCAGCAGTTATCTTGCGGGTGACAAAGATACGCAGTATTTT
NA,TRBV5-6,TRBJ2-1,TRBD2,CASSFGTSGSNEQFF,TGTGCCAGCAGCTTTGGAACCAGCGGGAGCAATGAGCAGTTCTTC
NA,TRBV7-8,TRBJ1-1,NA,CASSYRVMYTEAFF,TGTGCCAGCAGCTACAGGGTGATGTACACTGAAGCTTTCTTT